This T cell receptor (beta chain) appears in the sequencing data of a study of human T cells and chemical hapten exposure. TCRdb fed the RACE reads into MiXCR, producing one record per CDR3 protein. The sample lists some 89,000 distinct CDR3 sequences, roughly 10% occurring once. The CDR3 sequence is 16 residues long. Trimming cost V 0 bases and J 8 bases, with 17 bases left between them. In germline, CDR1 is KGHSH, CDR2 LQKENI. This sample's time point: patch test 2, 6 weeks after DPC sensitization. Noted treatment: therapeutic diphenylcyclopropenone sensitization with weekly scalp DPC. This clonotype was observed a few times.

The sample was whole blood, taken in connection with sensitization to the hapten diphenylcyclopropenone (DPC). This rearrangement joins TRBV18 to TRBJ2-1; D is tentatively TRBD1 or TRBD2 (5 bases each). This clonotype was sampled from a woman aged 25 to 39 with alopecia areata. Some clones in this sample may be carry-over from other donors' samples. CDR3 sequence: CASSPPGQGWDDEQFF. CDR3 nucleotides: TGTGCCAGCTCACCACCTGGGCAGGGCTGGGACGATGAGCAGTTCTTC.